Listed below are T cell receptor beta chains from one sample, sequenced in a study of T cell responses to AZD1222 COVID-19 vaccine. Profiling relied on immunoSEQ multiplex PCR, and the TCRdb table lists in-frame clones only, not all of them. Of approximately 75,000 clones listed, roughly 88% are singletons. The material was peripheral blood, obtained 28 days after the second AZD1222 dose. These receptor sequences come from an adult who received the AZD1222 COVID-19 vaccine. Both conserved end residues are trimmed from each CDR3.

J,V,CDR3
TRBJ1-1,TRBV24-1,ATGLVDPNTEAF
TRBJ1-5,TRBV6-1,ASSETGGQPQH
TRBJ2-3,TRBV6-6,ASSPGTGVINTQY
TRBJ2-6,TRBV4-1,ASSQVSTGANVLT
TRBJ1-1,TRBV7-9,ASSPRQRAGRATEAF
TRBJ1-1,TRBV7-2,ASSSGLTGAGVNTEAF
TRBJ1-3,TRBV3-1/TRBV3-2,ASSQGVNGNTIY
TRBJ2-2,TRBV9,ASSLAGGLAGELF
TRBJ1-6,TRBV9,ASSPRTGEGVGSPLH
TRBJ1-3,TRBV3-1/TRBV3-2,ASSQDKRFDGGLHSGNTIY
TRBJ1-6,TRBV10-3,ASSTDNLPNSPLH
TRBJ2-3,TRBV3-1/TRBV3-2,ASSQDGRVAGASTDTQY
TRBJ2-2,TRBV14,ASKGGVNTGELF
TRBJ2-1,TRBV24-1,ATGRGRGSGGDNEQF
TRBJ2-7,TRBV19,ASSTATRGRVYEQY
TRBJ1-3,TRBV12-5,ASGLGGGNTIY
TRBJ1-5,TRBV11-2,ASSFSRTGPQPQH
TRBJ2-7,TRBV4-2,ASSRAVGQGQYEQY
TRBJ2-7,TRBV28,ASSLGVYEQY
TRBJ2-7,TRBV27,ASSLDSNEQY
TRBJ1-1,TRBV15,ATSREVTANTEAF
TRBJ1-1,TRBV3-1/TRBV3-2,ASSQDEDGTPV
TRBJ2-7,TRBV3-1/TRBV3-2,ASSRIYEQY
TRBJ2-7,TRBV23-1,ASSLILGQSRSYEQY
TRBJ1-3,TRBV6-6,ASSLTGGSGNTIY
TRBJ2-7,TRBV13,ASSSAGTGGYEQY
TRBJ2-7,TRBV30,AWSVPGEQY
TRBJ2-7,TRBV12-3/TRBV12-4,ASSFRIPYEQY
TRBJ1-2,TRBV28,ASEQGSLGYGYT
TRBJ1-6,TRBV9,ASSVRGTDSPLH
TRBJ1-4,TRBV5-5,ASSGTGGLEKLF
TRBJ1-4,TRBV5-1,ASSLGQGVSTNEKLF
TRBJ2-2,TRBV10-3,ATRAKLASNTGELF
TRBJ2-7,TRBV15,ATSRDRAGRYEQY